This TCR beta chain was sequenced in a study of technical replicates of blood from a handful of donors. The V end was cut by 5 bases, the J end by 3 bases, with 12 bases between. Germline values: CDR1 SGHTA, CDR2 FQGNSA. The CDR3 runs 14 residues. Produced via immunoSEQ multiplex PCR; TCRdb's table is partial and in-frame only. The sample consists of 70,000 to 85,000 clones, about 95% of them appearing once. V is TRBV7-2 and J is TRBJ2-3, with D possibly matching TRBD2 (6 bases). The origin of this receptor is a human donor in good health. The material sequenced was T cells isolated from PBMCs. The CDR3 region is CASSREPGTDTQYF. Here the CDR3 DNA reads TGTGCCAGCAGCCGGGAGCCCGGAACAGATACGCAGTATTTT.